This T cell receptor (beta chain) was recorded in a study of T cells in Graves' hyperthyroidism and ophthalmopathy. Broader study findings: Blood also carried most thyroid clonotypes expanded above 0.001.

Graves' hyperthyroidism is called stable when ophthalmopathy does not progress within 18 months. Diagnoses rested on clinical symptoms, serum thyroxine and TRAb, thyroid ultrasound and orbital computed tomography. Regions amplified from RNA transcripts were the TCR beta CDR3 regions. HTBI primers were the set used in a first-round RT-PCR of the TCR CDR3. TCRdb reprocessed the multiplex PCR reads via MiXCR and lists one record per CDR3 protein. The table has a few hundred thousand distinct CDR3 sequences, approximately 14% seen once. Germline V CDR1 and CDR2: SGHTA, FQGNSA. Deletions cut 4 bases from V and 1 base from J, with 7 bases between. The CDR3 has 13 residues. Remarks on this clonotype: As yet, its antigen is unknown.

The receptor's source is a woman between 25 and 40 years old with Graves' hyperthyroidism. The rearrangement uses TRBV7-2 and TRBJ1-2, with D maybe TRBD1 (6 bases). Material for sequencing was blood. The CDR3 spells CASSSRGNYGYTF. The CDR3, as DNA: TGTGCCAGCAGCTCCAGGGGTAACTATGGCTACACCTTC.